Listed here is a single T cell receptor beta chain. This sample was taken from a study of blood T cell repertoires in COVID-19. Study-wide background: T cells, B-cell-depleted T cells, or PBMCs supplied cDNA or gDNA.

Authors' data handling: Amplified reference gene primers provided the basis for estimating nucleated cell counts. The protocol was immunoSEQ multiplex PCR, while the TCRdb copy is restricted to in-frame clones and leaves out a portion. The V and J calls and clone size are taken from that table; D and trimming were inferred from the DNA. The sample has about 70,000 clones; around 76% are singletons. The CDR3 covers 15 residues. CDR1 is LNHDA and CDR2 is SQIVND in the germline V gene (reference sequence). Trimming cost V 1 base and J 0 bases; bases outside gene matches: 2. The sequenced material came from peripheral blood. The receptor was isolated from a woman older than 75 with active or convalescent COVID-19. V usage is TRBV19 and J usage is TRBJ2-5; 7 bases map to TRBD2. Here the CDR3 reads CASSIGRGDQETQYF. CDR3 coding DNA: TGTGCCAGTAGTATAGGACGGGGGGACCAAGAGACCCAGTACTTC.